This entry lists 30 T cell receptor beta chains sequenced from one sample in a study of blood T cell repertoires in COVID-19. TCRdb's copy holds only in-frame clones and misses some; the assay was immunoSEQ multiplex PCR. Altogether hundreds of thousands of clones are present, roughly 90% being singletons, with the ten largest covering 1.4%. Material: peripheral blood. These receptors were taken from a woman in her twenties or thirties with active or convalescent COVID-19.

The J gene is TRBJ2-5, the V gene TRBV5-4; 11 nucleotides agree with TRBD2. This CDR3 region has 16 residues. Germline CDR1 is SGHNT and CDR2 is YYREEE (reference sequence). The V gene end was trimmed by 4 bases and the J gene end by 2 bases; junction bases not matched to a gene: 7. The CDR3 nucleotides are TGTGCCAGCAGCGCGCAGACTAGCGGGGCTCAAGAGACCCAGTACTTC. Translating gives CASSAQTSGAQETQYF.

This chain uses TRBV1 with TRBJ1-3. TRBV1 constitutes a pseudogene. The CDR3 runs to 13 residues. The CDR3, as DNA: TGCACCAGCAGCCAAGATCGGTCCGCCACCATATATTTT. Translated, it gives CTSSQDRSATIYF.

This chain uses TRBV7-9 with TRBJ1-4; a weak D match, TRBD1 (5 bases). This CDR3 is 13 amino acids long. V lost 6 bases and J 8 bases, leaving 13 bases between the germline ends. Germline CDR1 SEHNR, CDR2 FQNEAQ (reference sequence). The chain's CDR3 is CASSPPREEKLFF. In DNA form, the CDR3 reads TGTGCCAGCAGTCCCCCCAGGGAAGAAAAACTGTTTTTT.

The DNA for the CDR3 is TGTGCCAGCGGGGGACATTACAATGAGCAGTTCTTC. This sequence encodes CASGGHYNEQFF. V usage is TRBV12-3 or TRBV12-4 and J usage is TRBJ2-1, with D maybe TRBD1 (6 bases). Trimming shortened V by 8 bases and J by 4 bases, and 9 bases separated the two germline ends. The CDR3 loop spans 12 amino acids.

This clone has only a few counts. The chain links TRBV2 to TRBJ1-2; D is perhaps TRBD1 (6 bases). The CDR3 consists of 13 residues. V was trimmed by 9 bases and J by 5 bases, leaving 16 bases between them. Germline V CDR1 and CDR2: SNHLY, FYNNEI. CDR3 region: CASEGPGEYGYTF. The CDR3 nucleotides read TGTGCCAGTGAAGGACCAGGGGAGTATGGCTACACCTTC. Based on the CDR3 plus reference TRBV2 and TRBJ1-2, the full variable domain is EPEVTQTPSHQVTQMGQEVILRCVPISNHLYFYWYRQILGQKVEFLVSFYNNEISEKSEIFDDQFSVERPDGSNFTLKIRSTKLEDSAMYFCASEGPGEYGYTFGSGTRLTVV.

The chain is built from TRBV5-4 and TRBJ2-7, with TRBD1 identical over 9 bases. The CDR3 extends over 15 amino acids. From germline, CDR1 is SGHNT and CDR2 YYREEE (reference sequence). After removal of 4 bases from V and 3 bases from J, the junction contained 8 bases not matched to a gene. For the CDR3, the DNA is TGTGCCAGCAGCGGCGGGACAGGGTCGGGCTACGAGCAGTACTTC. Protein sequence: CASSGGTGSGYEQYF. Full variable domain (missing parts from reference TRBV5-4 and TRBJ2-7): ETGVTQSPTHLIKTRGQQVTLRCSSQSGHNTVSWYQQALGQGPQFIFQYYREEENGRGNFPPRFSGLQFPNYSSELNVNALELDDSALYLCASSGGTGSGYEQYFGPGTRLTVT.

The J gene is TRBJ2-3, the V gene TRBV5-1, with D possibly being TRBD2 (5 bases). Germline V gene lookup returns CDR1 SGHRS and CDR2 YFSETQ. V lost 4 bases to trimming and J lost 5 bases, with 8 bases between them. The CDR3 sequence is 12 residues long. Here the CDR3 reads CASSLDLDTQYF. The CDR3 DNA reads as TGCGCCAGCAGCCTGGACTTAGATACGCAGTATTTT.

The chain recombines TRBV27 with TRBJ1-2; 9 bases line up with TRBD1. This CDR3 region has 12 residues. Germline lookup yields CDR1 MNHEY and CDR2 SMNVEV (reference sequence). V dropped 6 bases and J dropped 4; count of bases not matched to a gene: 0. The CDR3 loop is CASRDRGYGYTF. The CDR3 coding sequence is TGTGCCAGCAGGGACAGGGGCTATGGCTACACCTTC.

Here the CDR3 DNA reads TGTGCCTGGAGCACAGGGGGGGGTGAAAAACTGTTTTTT. The encoded protein is CAWSTGGGEKLFF. V and J are TRBV30 and TRBJ1-4; 8 bases are shared with TRBD1. The CDR3 spans 13 residues. Germline assignment: CDR1 GTSNPN and CDR2 SVGIG (reference sequence). V was clipped by 3 bases and J by 7 bases; unmatched bases: 4.

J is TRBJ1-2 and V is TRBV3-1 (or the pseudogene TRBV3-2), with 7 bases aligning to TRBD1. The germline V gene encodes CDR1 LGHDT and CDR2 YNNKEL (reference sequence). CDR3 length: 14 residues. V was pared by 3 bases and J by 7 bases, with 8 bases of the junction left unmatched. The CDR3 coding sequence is TGTGCCAGCAGCCACCAGACAGGGACAACTGGCTACACCTTC. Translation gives CASSHQTGTTGYTF.

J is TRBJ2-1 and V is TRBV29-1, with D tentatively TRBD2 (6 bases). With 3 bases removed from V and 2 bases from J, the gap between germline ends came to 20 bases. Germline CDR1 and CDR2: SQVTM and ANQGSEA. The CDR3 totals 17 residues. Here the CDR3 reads CSVEMSFGRETYNEQFF. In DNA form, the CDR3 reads TGCAGCGTTGAGATGAGTTTCGGTCGGGAGACCTACAATGAGCAGTTCTTC.

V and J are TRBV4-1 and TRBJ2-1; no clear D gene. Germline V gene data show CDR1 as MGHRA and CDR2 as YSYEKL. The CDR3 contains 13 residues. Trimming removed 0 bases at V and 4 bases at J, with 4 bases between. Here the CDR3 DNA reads TGCGCCAGCAGCCAAGAACGGTACAATGAGCAGTTCTTC. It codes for CASSQERYNEQFF.

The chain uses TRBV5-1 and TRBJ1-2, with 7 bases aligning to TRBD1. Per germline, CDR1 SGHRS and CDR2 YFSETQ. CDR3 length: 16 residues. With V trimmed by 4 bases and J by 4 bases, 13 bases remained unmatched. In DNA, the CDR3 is TGCGCCAGCAGCCTGCGGGCCACAGGGGTGGGCTATGGCTACACCTTC. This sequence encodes CASSLRATGVGYGYTF.

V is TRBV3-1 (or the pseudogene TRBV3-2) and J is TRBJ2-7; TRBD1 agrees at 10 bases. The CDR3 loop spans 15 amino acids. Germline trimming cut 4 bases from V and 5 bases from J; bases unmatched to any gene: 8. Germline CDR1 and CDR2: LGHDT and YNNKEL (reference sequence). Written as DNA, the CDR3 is TGTGCCAGCAGCCCGCCCGGGACAGGGGCCCACGAGCAGTACTTC. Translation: CASSPPGTGAHEQYF.

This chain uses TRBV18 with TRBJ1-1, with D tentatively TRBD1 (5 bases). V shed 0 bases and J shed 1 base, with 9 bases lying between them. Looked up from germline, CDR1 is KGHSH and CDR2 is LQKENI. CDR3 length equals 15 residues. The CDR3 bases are TGTGCCAGCTCACCACCGACAGTCTCGAACACTGAAGCTTTCTTT. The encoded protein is CASSPPTVSNTEAFF.

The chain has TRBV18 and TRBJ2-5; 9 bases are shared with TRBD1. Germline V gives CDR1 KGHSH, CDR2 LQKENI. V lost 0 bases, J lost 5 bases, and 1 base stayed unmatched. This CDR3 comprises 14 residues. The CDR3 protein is CASSPPTGGETQYF. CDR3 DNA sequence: TGTGCCAGCTCACCACCGACAGGGGGGGAGACCCAGTACTTC. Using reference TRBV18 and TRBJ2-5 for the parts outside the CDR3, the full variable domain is NAGVMQNPRHLVRRRGQEARLRCSPMKGHSHVYWYRQLPEEGLKFMVYLQKENIIDESGMPKERFSAEFPKEGPSILRIQQVVRGDSAAYFCASSPPTGGETQYFGPGTRLLVL.

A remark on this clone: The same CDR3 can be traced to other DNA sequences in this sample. As DNA, the CDR3 is TGTGCCAGCAGTTTAAGTCAGGGGGCGGGCACTGAAGCTTTCTTT. This translates into CASSLSQGAGTEAFF. The chain combines TRBV27 with TRBJ1-1, with TRBD1 matching over 8 bases. V shed 2 bases and J 4 bases; nucleotides not matched to a gene: 6. This CDR3 region has 15 residues. Looked up from germline, CDR1 is MNHEY and CDR2 is SMNVEV (reference sequence).

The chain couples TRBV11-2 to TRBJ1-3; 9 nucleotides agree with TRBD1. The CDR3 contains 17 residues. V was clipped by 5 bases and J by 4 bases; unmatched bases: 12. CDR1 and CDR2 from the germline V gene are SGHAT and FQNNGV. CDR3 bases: TGTGCCAGCAGCCCAATACCGGGACAGGGTGAAGGAAACACCATATATTTT. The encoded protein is CASSPIPGQGEGNTIYF. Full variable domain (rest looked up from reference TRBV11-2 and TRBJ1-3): EAGVAQSPRYKIIEKRQSVAFWCNPISGHATLYWYQQILGQGPKLLIQFQNNGVVDDSQLPKDRFSAERLKGVDSTLKIQPAKLEDSAVYLCASSPIPGQGEGNTIYFGEGSWLTVV.

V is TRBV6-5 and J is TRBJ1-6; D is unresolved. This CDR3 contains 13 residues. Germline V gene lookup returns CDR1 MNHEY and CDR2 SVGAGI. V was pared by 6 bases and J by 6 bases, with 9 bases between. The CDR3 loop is CASRDGVNSPLHF. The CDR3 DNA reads TGTGCCAGCAGGGACGGGGTTAATTCACCCCTCCACTTT.

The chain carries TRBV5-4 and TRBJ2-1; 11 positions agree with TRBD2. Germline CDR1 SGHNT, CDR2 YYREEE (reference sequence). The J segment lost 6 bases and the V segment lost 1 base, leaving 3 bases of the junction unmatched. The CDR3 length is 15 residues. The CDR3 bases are TGTGCCAGCAGCTTGTTTAGCGGGGGGGCCAATGAGCAGTTCTTC. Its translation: CASSLFSGGANEQFF.

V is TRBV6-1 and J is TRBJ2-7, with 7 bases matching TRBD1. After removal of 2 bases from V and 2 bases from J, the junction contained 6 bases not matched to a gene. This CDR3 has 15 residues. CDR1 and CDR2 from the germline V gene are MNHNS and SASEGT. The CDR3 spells CASSELTGNAYEQYF. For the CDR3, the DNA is TGTGCCAGCAGTGAATTGACAGGGAATGCCTACGAGCAGTACTTC.

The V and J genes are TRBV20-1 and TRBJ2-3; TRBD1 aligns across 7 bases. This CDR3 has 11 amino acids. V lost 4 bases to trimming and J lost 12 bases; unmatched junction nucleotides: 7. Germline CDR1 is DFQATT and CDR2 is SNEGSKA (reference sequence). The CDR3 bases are TGCAGTGCTAAATCCGGGACAGCACAGTATTTT. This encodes CSAKSGTAQYF.

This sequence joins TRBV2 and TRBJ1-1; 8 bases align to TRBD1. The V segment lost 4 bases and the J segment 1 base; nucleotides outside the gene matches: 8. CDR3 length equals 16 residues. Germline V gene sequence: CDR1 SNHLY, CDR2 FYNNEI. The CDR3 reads CASSVDRVRGNTEAFF. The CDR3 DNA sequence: TGTGCCAGCAGTGTGGACAGGGTGAGGGGGAACACTGAAGCTTTCTTT. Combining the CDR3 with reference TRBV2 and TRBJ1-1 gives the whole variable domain EPEVTQTPSHQVTQMGQEVILRCVPISNHLYFYWYRQILGQKVEFLVSFYNNEISEKSEIFDDQFSVERPDGSNFTLKIRSTKLEDSAMYFCASSVDRVRGNTEAFFGQGTRLTVV.

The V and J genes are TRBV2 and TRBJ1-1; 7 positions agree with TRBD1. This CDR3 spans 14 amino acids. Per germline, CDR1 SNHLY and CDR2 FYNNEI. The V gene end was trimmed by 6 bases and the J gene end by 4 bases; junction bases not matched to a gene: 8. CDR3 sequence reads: CASSLQGFGTEAFF. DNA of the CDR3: TGTGCCAGCAGCTTACAGGGGTTCGGCACTGAAGCTTTCTTT.

CDR3 loop: CASSYGQLPRYEQYF. The CDR3 DNA follows: TGTGCCAGCAGCTACGGACAGTTGCCTCGGTACGAGCAGTACTTC. The rearrangement uses TRBV3-1 (or the pseudogene TRBV3-2) and TRBJ2-7; a possible D gene is TRBD1 (6 bases). CDR3 length equals 15 residues. V dropped 5 bases and J dropped 4 bases, with 18 bases sitting between them. Per the germline V gene, CDR1 is LGHDT and CDR2 is YNNKEL (reference sequence).

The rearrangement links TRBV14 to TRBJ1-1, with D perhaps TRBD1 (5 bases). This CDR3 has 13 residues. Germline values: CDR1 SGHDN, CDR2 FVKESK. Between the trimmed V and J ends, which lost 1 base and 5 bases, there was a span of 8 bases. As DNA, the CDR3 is TGTGCCAGCAGCCAAGCCGGGGGGACTGAAGCTTTCTTT. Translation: CASSQAGGTEAFF.

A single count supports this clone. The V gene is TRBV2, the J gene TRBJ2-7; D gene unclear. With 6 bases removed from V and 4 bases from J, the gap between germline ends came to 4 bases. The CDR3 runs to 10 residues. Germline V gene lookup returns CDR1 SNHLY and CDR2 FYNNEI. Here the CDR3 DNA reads TGTGCCAGCAGCGGTTACGAGCAGTACTTC. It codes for CASSGYEQYF. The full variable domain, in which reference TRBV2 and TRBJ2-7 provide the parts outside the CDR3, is EPEVTQTPSHQVTQMGQEVILRCVPISNHLYFYWYRQILGQKVEFLVSFYNNEISEKSEIFDDQFSVERPDGSNFTLKIRSTKLEDSAMYFCASSGYEQYFGPGTRLTVT.

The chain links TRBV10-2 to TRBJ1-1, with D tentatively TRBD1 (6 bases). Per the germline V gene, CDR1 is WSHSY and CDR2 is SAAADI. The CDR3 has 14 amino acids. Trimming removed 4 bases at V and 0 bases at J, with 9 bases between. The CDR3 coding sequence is TGCGCCAGCAGTGTACAGGGAATGAACACTGAAGCTTTCTTT. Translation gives CASSVQGMNTEAFF.

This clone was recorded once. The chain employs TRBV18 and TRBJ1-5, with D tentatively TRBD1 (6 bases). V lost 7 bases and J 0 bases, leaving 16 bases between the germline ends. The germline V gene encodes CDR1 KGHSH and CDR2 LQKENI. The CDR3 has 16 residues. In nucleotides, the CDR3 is TGTGCCAGCTTACACAGGGTTTCGCTTAGCAATCAGCCCCAGCATTTT. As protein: CASLHRVSLSNQPQHF.

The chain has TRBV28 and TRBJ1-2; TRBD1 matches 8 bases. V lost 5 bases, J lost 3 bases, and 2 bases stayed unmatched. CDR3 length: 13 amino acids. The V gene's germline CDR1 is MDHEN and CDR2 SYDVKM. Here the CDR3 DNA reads TGTGCCAGCAGTGGGGGACAGGACTATGGCTACACCTTC. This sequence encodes CASSGGQDYGYTF.